The next 5 T cell receptor beta chains were all read from a single sample in a study of vaccination effects on CD4 cells after COVID-19. These receptors lack a known antigen. Viral peptide pool expansion of antigen-specific CD4+ T cells preceded sequencing in the ViraFEST assay. Subsequent to approximately 11 days of culture, CD4+ T cells were isolated. No vaccinee had earlier SARS-CoV-2 infection, and nucleocapsid antibodies were negative. Libraries were prepared by immunoSEQ multiplex PCR; TCRdb keeps only in-frame clonotypes and omits some of them. The table has tens of thousands of clones, 80% seen once. The sample was CD4+ T cells from PBMCs cultured with SARS-CoV-2 spike peptides, taken before COVID-19 vaccination. These receptors came from a human donor who received a COVID-19 vaccine.

Turning to this clone: Within the sample, other DNA sequences also encode this same CDR3. The chain recombines TRBV5-1 with TRBJ2-3; no definite D call. This CDR3 has 12 residues. V lost 2 bases and J 6 bases, leaving 7 bases between the germline ends. Germline CDR1 reads SGHRS; CDR2 reads YFSETQ. CDR3 DNA: TGCGCCAGCAGCTTCCCCGGGGATACGCAGTATTTT. This codes for CASSFPGDTQYF.

This chain joins TRBV6-6 and TRBJ1-2; perhaps TRBD1 as D (6 bases). The CDR3 runs 16 residues. Germline V gene data show CDR1 as MNHNY and CDR2 as SVGAGI (reference sequence). V was cut by 6 bases and J by 0 bases, with 17 bases left in between. CDR3 sequence reads: CASSLLGGGTNYGYTF. The DNA of the CDR3 is TGTGCCAGCAGCCTACTTGGAGGGGGGACTAACTATGGCTACACCTTC.

This chain joins TRBV5-1 and TRBJ2-3, with 10 bases identical to TRBD2. The germline V gene encodes CDR1 SGHRS and CDR2 YFSETQ. The CDR3 totals 17 residues. V trimming: 1 base; J trimming: 6 bases; junction bases outside the gene matches: 11. CDR3 residues: CASSLLSSGGEVDTQYF. CDR3 DNA: TGCGCCAGCAGCTTGTTGTCCAGCGGGGGGGAGGTGGATACGCAGTATTTT.

The chain carries TRBV7-9 and TRBJ1-1; possible D gene TRBD1, 6 bases. CDR1 is SEHNR, CDR2 FQNEAQ, per germline (reference sequence). The CDR3 covers 13 residues. Trimming removed 3 bases from V and 4 bases from J, with 9 bases in between. This chain's CDR3 is CASSFTGTTEAFF. The CDR3 bases are TGTGCCAGCAGCTTCACAGGGACCACTGAAGCTTTCTTT.

This clone was counted a few times. The chain links TRBV2 to TRBJ1-1; D is undetermined. Germline lookup yields CDR1 SNHLY and CDR2 FYNNEI. The CDR3 runs 14 residues. Trimming took off 7 bases at V and 0 bases at J, with 12 bases between the two ends. CDR3: CASTQDSMNTEAFF. CDR3 sequence (DNA): TGTGCCAGCACCCAGGATTCGATGAACACTGAAGCTTTCTTT.